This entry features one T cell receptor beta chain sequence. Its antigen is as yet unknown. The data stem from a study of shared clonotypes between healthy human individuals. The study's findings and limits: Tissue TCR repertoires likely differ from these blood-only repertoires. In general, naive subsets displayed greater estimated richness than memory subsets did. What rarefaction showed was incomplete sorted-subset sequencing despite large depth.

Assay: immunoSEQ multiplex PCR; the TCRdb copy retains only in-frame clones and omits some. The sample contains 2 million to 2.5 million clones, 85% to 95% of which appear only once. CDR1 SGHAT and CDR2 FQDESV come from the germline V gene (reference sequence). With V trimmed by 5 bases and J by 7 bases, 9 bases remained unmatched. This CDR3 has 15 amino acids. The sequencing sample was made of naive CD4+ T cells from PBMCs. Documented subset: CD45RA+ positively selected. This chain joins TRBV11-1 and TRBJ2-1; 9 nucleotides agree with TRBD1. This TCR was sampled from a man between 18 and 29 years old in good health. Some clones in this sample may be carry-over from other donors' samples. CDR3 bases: TGTGCCAGCAGCGTCCGGACAGGGGTAGTTAATGAGCAGTTCTTC. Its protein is CASSVRTGVVNEQFF. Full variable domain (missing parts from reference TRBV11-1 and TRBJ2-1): EAEVAQSPRYKITEKSQAVAFWCDPISGHATLYWYRQILGQGPELLVQFQDESVVDDSQLPKDRFSAERLKGVDSTLKIQPAELGDSAMYLCASSVRTGVVNEQFFGPGTRLTVL.